Described below is a single TCR beta chain sequence and its context. The antigen remains undetermined. The data were taken from a study of shared clonotypes between healthy human individuals. General study results and limits: Some naive CD4 clonotypes, 4.5% to 5.5%, turned up in common across a handful of donors.

The donor cohort consisted entirely of Caucasian adults residing in Nashville, Tennessee. Negatively enriched CD4+ T cells were divided by CD45RA into naive and memory. Per germline, CDR1 MNHEY and CDR2 SVGAGI. V shed 5 bases and J shed 0 bases, with 13 bases lying between them. The CDR3 runs 15 residues. Original processing notes: For the immunoSEQ data, sequences were junction-only without quality scores, so filtering differed. Data came from immunoSEQ multiplex PCR; TCRdb stores just in-frame clones and leaves some out. V and J calls and clone size are those listed in that table; D and trimming were worked out from the DNA. The repertoire holds around 2.5 million clones, with more than 85% as singletons.

The chain links TRBV6-5 to TRBJ1-1; D is unresolved. Input material: naive CD4+ T cells from PBMCs. The subset was: CD45RA+ positively selected. The receptor was derived from a man younger than 35 in good health. Some clones in this sample may be carry-over from other donors' samples. The DNA of the CDR3 is TGTGCCAGCAGTCCATCGGACGGAGTGAACACTGAAGCTTTCTTT. Residues: CASSPSDGVNTEAFF.